These T cell receptor beta chains were read from a single sample in a study of T cell responses to AZD1222 COVID-19 vaccine. The repertoire was sequenced with immunoSEQ multiplex PCR; TCRdb's copy has only in-frame clones and lacks some. The repertoire holds roughly 140,000 clones, with about nine tenths as singletons. The material was peripheral blood, obtained on day 0 of AZD1222 vaccination. These receptors were collected from an adult in good health. CDR3s include the opening cysteine and the closing phenylalanine or tryptophan. D genes are given only for firm matches. Rows may omit the clone size; those that give it use once, few, many or a size class.

.	TRBV10-3	.	TRBJ2-5	CAIGQTGAQETQYF	TGTGCCATCGGGCAGACTGGGGCACAAGAGACCCAGTACTTC
.	TRBV5-4	.	TRBJ1-6	CASNKEGGASKSPLHF	TGTGCCAGCAACAAGGAAGGTGGGGCTTCCAAATCACCCCTCCACTTT
.	TRBV2	.	TRBJ1-2	CASSEDSGYGYTF	TGTGCCAGCAGTGAAGACAGCGGCTATGGCTACACCTTC
TRBD2	TRBV11-2	.	TRBJ2-5	CASSSGLAGETQYF	TGTGCCAGCAGCTCGGGACTAGCGGGAGAGACCCAGTACTTC
TRBD1	TRBV19	once	TRBJ1-1	CASDDRGGGTEAFF	TGTGCCAGCGATGACAGGGGAGGAGGTACTGAAGCTTTCTTT
.	TRBV13	.	TRBJ2-3	CASSLYGGASTDTQYF	TGTGCCAGCAGCTTATACGGGGGAGCAAGCACAGATACGCAGTATTTT
.	TRBV7-9	.	TRBJ1-3	CASSLGTLSGNTIYF	TGTGCCAGCAGCTTAGGAACACTGAGTGGAAACACCATATATTTT
.	TRBV6-5	.	TRBJ2-3	CASSYGTDTQYF	TGTGCCAGCAGTTACGGCACAGATACGCAGTATTTT
.	TRBV7-2	.	TRBJ1-1	CASSFFDVGETEAFF	TGTGCCAGCAGCTTTTTCGATGTTGGGGAAACTGAAGCTTTCTTT
.	TRBV4-1	once	TRBJ2-7	CASSQVQGYEQYF	TGCGCCAGCAGCCAAGTCCAGGGCTACGAGCAGTACTTC
.	TRBV20-1	.	TRBJ1-2	CSPRGYTF	TGCAGCCCTAGAGGCTACACCTTC
TRBD1	TRBV19	.	TRBJ2-7	CASGGTGTSSYEQYF	TGTGCCAGTGGAGGGACAGGGACGAGCTCCTACGAGCAGTACTTC
TRBD1	TRBV4-3	.	TRBJ2-7	CASSQQGVGYEQYF	TGCGCCAGCAGCCAACAGGGGGTGGGCTACGAGCAGTACTTC
TRBD1	TRBV7-8	.	TRBJ1-5	CASSLGQGRSNQPQHF	TGTGCCAGCAGCTTAGGACAGGGTAGGAGCAATCAGCCCCAGCATTTT
.	TRBV28	once	TRBJ1-2	CASRSDPANYGYTF	TGTGCCAGCAGAAGCGATCCAGCTAACTATGGCTACACCTTC
TRBD2	TRBV28	.	TRBJ2-7	CASSDSTSAFSYEQYF	TGTGCCAGCAGTGATTCGACTAGCGCTTTCTCCTACGAGCAGTACTTC
.	TRBV20-1	.	TRBJ2-7	CSARVEWEQYF	TGCAGTGCTAGAGTGGAATGGGAGCAGTACTTC
TRBD1	TRBV2	.	TRBJ1-1	CASSSDRATEAFF	TGTGCCAGCAGTTCGGACAGGGCCACTGAAGCTTTCTTT
.	TRBV10-3	few	TRBJ1-3	CAISGPDSVSGNTIYF	TGTGCCATCAGTGGGCCGGACAGTGTCTCTGGAAACACCATATATTTT
TRBD1	TRBV4-2	.	TRBJ1-5	CASSQADGAGGDVNQPQHF	TGTGCCAGCAGCCAAGCCGACGGCGCAGGGGGCGATGTCAATCAGCCCCAGCATTTT